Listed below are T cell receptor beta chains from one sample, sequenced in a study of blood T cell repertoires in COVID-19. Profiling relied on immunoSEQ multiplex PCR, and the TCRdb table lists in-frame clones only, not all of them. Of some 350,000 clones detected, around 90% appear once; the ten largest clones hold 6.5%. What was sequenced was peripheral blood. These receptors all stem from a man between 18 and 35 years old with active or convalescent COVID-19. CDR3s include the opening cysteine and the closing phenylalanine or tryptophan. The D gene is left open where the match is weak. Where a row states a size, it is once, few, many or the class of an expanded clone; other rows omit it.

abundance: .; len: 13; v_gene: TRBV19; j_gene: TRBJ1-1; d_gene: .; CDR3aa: CASSILRHTEAFF; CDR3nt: TGTGCCAGTAGTATTCTGAGGCACACTGAAGCTTTCTTT
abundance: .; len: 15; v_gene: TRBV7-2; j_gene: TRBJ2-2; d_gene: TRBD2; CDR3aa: CASSFGLAGTGELFF; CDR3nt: TGTGCCAGCAGCTTTGGACTAGCGGGCACCGGGGAGCTGTTTTTT
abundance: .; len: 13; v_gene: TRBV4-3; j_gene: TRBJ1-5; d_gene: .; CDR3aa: CASSQEQGQPQHF; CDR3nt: TGCGCCAGCAGCCAAGAGCAGGGTCAGCCCCAGCATTTT
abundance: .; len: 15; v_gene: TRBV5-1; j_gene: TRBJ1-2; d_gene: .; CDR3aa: CASSLELGGDYGYTF; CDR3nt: TGCGCCAGCAGCTTGGAATTGGGGGGTGACTATGGCTACACCTTC
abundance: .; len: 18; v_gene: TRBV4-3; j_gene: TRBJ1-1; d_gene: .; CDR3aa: CASSQEEIGGAMNTEAFF; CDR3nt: TGCGCCAGCAGCCAAGAGGAGATCGGGGGGGCCATGAACACTGAAGCTTTCTTT
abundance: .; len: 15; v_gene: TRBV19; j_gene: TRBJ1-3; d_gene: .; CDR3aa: CASRVPGGSGNTIYF; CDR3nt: TGTGCCAGTAGGGTTCCGGGAGGCTCTGGAAACACCATATATTTT
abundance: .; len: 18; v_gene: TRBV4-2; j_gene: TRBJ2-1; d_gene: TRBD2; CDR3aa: CASSPTQLAGGSYNEQFF; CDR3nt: TGTGCCAGCAGCCCCACGCAACTAGCGGGGGGCTCGTACAATGAGCAGTTCTTC
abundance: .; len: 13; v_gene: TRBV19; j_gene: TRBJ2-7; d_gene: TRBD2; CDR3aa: CASSGGVAYEQYF; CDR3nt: TGTGCCAGCTCGGGGGGGGTGGCCTACGAGCAGTACTTC
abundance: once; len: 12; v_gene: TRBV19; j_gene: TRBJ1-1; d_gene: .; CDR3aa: CASRQGVTEAFF; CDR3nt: TGTGCCAGTAGACAGGGTGTCACTGAAGCTTTCTTT
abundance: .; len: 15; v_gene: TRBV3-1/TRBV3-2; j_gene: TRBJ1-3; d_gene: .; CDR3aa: CASSQVLTSGNTIYF; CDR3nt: TGTGCCAGCAGCCAAGTACTAACCTCTGGAAACACCATATATTTT
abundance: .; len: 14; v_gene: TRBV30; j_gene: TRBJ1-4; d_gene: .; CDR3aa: CAWSVGHLREKLFF; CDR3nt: TGTGCCTGGAGTGTTGGACACCTCCGTGAAAAACTGTTTTTT
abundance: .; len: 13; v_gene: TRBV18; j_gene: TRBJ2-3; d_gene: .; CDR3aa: CASSPYSTDTQYF; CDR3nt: TGTGCCAGCTCACCCTATAGCACAGATACGCAGTATTTT
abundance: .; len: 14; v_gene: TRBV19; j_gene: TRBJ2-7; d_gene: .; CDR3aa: CASSQNLRGSEQYF; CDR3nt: TGTGCCAGTAGTCAAAACCTCAGGGGTTCCGAGCAGTACTTC
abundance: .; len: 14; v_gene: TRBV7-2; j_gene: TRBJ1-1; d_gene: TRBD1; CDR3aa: CASSLFSRGTEAFF; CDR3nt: TGTGCCAGCAGCTTATTCTCCAGGGGGACTGAAGCTTTCTTT
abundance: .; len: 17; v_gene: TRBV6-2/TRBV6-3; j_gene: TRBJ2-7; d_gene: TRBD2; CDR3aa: CASSERLSGGARYEQYF; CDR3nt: TGTGCCAGCAGCGAGCGACTCAGCGGGGGGGCCCGCTACGAGCAGTACTTC
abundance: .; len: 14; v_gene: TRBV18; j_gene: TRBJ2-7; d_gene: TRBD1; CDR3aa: CASSPPGQGYEQYF; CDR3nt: TGTGCCAGCTCACCTCCCGGACAGGGCTACGAGCAGTACTTC
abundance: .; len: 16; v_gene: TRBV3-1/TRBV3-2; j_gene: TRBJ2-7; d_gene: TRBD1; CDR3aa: CASSQESGTGRYEQYF; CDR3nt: TGTGCCAGCAGCCAAGAATCCGGGACAGGGAGGTACGAGCAGTACTTC
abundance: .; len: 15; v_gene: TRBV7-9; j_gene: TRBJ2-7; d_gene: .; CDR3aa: CASSLRGRGAYEQYF; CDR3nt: TGTGCCAGCAGCTTACGGGGCAGGGGGGCCTACGAGCAGTACTTC
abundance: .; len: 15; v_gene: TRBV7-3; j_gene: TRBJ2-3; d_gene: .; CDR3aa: CASSLTPLTLQTQYF; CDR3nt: TGTGCCAGCAGCTTAACGCCCTTGACACTCCAGACGCAGTATTTT
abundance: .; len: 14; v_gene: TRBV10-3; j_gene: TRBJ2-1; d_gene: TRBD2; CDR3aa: CAIGARGSIDEQFF; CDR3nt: TGTGCCATCGGGGCACGCGGGAGTATCGATGAGCAGTTCTTC
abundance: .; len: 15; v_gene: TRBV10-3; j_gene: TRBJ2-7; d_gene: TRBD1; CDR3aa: CAISEPGQGNHEQYF; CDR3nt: TGTGCCATCAGTGAGCCGGGACAGGGTAACCACGAGCAGTACTTC
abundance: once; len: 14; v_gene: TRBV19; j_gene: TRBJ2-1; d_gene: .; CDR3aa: CASRSGTGDNEQFF; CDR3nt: TGTGCCAGTAGGAGCGGGACAGGTGACAATGAGCAGTTCTTC
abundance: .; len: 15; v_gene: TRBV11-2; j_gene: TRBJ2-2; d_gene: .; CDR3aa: CASSSMRANTGELFF; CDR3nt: TGTGCCAGCAGTTCAATGCGTGCGAACACCGGGGAGCTGTTTTTT
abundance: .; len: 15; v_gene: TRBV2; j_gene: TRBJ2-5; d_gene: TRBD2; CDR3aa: CASRGLAGVAETQYF; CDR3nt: TGTGCCAGCAGAGGGCTAGCGGGAGTTGCAGAGACCCAGTACTTC
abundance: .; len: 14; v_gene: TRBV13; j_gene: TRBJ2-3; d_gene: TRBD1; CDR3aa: CASSGGTGVITQYF; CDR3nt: TGTGCCAGCAGCGGCGGGACAGGGGTCATTACGCAGTATTTT
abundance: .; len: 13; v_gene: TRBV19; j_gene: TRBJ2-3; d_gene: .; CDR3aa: CASSIQGPNTQYF; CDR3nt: TGTGCCAGTAGTATACAGGGCCCTAATACGCAGTATTTT
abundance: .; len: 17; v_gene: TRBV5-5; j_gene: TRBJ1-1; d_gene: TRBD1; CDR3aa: CASSLVGGRQGGTEAFF; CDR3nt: TGTGCCAGCAGCTTAGTTGGAGGACGACAGGGAGGTACTGAAGCTTTCTTT